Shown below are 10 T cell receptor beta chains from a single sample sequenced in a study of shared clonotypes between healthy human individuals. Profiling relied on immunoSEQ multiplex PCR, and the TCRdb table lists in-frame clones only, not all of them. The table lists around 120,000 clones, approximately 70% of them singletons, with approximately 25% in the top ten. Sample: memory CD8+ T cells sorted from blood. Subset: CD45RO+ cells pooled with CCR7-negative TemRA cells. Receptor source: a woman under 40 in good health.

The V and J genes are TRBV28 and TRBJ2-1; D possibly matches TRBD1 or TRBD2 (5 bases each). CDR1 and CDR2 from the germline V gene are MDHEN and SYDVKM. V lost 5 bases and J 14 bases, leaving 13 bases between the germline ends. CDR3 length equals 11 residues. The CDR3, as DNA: TGTGCCAGCAGTCACCGGGACCACGAGTTCTTC. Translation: CASSHRDHEFF.

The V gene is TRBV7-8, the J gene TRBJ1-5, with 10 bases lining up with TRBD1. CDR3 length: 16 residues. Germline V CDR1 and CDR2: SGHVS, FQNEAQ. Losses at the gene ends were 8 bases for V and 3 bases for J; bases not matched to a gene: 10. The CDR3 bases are TGTGCCAGCGGGACAGGGGTCGCTTACGCCAATCAGCCCCAGCATTTT. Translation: CASGTGVAYANQPQHF.

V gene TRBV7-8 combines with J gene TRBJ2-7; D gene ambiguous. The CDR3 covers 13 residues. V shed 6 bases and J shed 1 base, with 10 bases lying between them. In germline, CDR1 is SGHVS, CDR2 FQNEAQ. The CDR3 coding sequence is TGTGCCAGCAGGGAGAGACTTTCCTACGAGCAGTACTTC. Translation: CASRERLSYEQYF.

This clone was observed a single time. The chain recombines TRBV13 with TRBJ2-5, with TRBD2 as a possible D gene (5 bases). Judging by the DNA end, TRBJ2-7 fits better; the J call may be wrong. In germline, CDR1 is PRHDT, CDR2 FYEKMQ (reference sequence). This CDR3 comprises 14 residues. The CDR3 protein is CASSTSQSSYEQYF. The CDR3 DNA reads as TGTGCCAGCAGCACTAGTCAGAGCTCCTACGAGCAGTACTTC.

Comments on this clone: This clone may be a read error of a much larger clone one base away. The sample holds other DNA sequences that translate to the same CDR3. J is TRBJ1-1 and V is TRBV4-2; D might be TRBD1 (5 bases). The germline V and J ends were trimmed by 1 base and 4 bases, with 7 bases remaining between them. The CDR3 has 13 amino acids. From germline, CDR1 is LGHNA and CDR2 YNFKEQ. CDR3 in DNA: TGTGCCAGCAGCCAAGGGGACGGCACTGAAGCTTTCTTT. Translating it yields CASSQGDGTEAFF.

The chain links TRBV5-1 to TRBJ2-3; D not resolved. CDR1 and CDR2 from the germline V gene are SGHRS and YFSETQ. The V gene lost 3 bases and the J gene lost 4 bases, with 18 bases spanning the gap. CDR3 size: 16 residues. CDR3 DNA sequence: TGCGCCAGCAGCTCAAAACAGACCTCCACGTCAGATACGCAGTATTTT. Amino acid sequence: CASSSKQTSTSDTQYF.

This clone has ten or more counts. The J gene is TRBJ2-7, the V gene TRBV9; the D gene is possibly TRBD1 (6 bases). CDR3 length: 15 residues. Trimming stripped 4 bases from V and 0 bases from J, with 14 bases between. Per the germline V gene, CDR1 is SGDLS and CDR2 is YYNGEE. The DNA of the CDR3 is TGTGCCAGCAGCTCCCGCCGGGACATCTCCTACGAGCAGTACTTC. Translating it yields CASSSRRDISYEQYF.

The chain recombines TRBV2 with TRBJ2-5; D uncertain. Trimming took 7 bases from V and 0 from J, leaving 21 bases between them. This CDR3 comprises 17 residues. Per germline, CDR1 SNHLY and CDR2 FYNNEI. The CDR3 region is CASIQHHPSLYQETQYF. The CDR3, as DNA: TGTGCCAGCATTCAACATCATCCGTCGCTGTACCAAGAGACCCAGTACTTC.

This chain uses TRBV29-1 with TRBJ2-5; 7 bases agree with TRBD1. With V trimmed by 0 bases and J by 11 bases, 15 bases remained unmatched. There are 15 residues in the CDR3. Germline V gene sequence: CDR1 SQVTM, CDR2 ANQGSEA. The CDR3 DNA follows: TGCAGCGTTGAAGAAGGTTGGGACAGTACCCTTAAGCAGTACTTC. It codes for CSVEEGWDSTLKQYF.

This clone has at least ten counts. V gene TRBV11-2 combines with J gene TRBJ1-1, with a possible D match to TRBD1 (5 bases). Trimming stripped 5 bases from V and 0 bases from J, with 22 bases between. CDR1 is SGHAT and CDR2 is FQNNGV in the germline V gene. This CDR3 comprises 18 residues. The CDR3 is CASSQPWAGSNMNTEAFF. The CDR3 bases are TGTGCCAGCAGCCAGCCCTGGGCAGGGAGCAACATGAACACTGAAGCTTTCTTT.